The source of this TCR beta chain is a study of T-cell memory formation after mild COVID-19. The CDR3 contains 13 residues. Per the germline V gene, CDR1 is SQVTM and CDR2 is ANQGSEA. After removal of 5 bases from V and 7 bases from J, the junction contained 6 bases not matched to a gene. TCRdb reanalysed the 5' RACE reads using MiXCR and keeps one entry per CDR3 protein. The sample shows 350,000 to 500,000 distinct CDR3 sequences, approximately 18% of them seen only once. This clonotype was picked up a small number of times. Its matching antigen is unknown. With a much larger clone just one base away, this may be a read error. Study results and limitations: Clones that shrank (day 15 to 85) were balanced CD4/CD8, whereas later expanders leaned CD4+.

The receptor was isolated from a man aged 18 to 30 who had mild COVID-19 (a few samples of this study predate the infection). Cell type and time point are not known. V usage is TRBV29-1 and J usage is TRBJ2-2, with TRBD1 matching over 8 bases. Sequencing was done on a sample of PBMCs or a T cell subset sorted from them (not recorded which). CDR3 DNA sequence: TGCAGCGTTTCTACAGGGGGAGACGGGGAGCTGTTTTTT. It translates to CSVSTGGDGELFF.